This passage covers 17 T cell receptor beta chains from one sample sequenced in a study of T-cell memory formation after mild COVID-19. TCRdb re-analysed the 5' RACE reads in MiXCR, keeping a single row per CDR3 protein. The table shows 450,000 to 650,000 distinct CDR3 sequences, with 20% occurring only once. Sequencing used PBMCs or a T cell subset sorted from them (not recorded which). The receptors were gathered from an adult woman who had mild COVID-19 (a few samples of this study predate the infection). Cell type and time point are not known.

The chain joins TRBV2 to TRBJ2-1; 14 nucleotides align to TRBD2. This CDR3 is 17 amino acids long. Losses at the gene ends were 10 bases for V and 11 bases for J; bases not matched to a gene: 19. Germline V gene lookup returns CDR1 SNHLY and CDR2 FYNNEI. The CDR3 DNA is TGTGCCACCATCCGGGACAGGGGGACTAGCGGGAGTGGACAGCAGTTCTTC. Translation gives CATIRDRGTSGSGQQFF.

Ten or more counts support this clonotype. J is TRBJ2-1 and V is TRBV7-3; TRBD2 matches at 14 bases. CDR1 and CDR2 (germline): SGHTA, FQGTGA. The CDR3 extends over 19 amino acids. V was pared by 5 bases and J by 3 bases, with 12 bases of the junction left unmatched. For the CDR3, the DNA is TGTGCCAGCAGCCCGAAGGCACCGGGACTAGCGGGAGTCTACAATGAGCAGTTCTTC. Translated: CASSPKAPGLAGVYNEQFF.

This clonotype was seen only a few times. The rearrangement links TRBV20-1 to TRBJ2-1; 10 bases map to TRBD1. Per the germline V gene, CDR1 is DFQATT and CDR2 is SNEGSKA (reference sequence). The CDR3 runs to 15 residues. The V segment lost 3 bases and the J segment 8 bases; nucleotides outside the gene matches: 10. CDR3: CSARHTGTGVHEQFF. The CDR3, as DNA: TGCAGTGCTAGGCATACCGGGACAGGGGTCCATGAGCAGTTCTTC.

This clonotype showed up just a few times. The chain couples TRBV2 to TRBJ1-5; 11 positions agree with TRBD1. Germline V lookup: CDR1 SNHLY, CDR2 FYNNEI. V dropped 4 bases and J dropped 6; count of bases not matched to a gene: 2. This CDR3 comprises 14 residues. The CDR3 loop reads CASSGGQGAQPQHF. The CDR3 nucleotides read TGTGCCAGCAGTGGAGGACAGGGGGCTCAGCCCCAGCATTTT.

The sample holds a few counts of this clonotype. The chain employs TRBV7-8 and TRBJ2-2; D ambiguous. CDR3 length: 11 residues. CDR1 SGHVS and CDR2 FQNEAQ come from the germline V gene. V was shortened by 0 bases and J by 9 bases, with 2 bases between the two germline ends. In DNA, the CDR3 is TGTGCCAGCAGCTTAGCGTGGGAGCTGTTTTTT. This encodes CASSLAWELFF.

The J gene is TRBJ2-7, the V gene TRBV7-9; the D is unclear. The ends were cut back, 2 bases at V and 1 base at J, with 9 bases in the middle. Germline V gene data show CDR1 as SEHNR and CDR2 as FQNEAQ (reference sequence). This CDR3 has 14 amino acids. CDR3 region: CASSLWEESYEQYF. CDR3 bases: TGTGCCAGCAGCTTATGGGAAGAATCCTACGAGCAGTACTTC.

This clonotype has a count of ten or more. The V call is TRBV5-4, the J call TRBJ1-1; a weak D match, TRBD1 (5 bases). CDR3 length: 13 residues. From germline, CDR1 is SGHNT and CDR2 YYREEE (reference sequence). With 4 bases removed from V and 4 bases from J, the gap between germline ends came to 11 bases. As DNA, the CDR3 is TGTGCCAGCAGCCCGGTAGGGGCCACTGAAGCTTTCTTT. Amino acids: CASSPVGATEAFF.

This sequence joins TRBV5-4 and TRBJ2-5; perhaps TRBD1 as D (5 bases). This CDR3 comprises 13 residues. Germline CDR1 SGHNT, CDR2 YYREEE (reference sequence). Trimming stripped 1 base from V and 4 bases from J, with 8 bases between. This CDR3 reads CASSLPDRETQYF. In nucleotides, the CDR3 is TGTGCCAGCAGCTTGCCTGACAGAGAGACCCAGTACTTC.

This clonotype was seen more than once but under ten times. V usage is TRBV27 and J usage is TRBJ2-6; the D call may be TRBD1 or TRBD2 (5 bases each). V was pared by 4 bases and J by 0 bases, with 19 bases between. Germline V gene lookup returns CDR1 MNHEY and CDR2 SMNVEV (reference sequence). This CDR3 is 19 amino acids long. CDR3 in amino acids: CASSSHDTRGNSGANVLTF. CDR3 coding DNA: TGTGCCAGCAGTTCTCACGACACCCGGGGCAACTCTGGGGCCAACGTCCTGACTTTC.

In its sample, this clonotype was seen a few times. The chain recombines TRBV29-1 with TRBJ2-4, with D tentatively TRBD2 (6 bases). Between the trimmed V and J ends, which lost 7 bases and 0 bases, there was a span of 13 bases. Per the germline V gene, CDR1 is SQVTM and CDR2 is ANQGSEA. This CDR3 contains 14 residues. CDR3 sequence reads: CSASTGEAKNIQYF. CDR3 bases: TGCAGCGCCTCGACGGGGGAAGCCAAAAACATTCAGTACTTC.

The rearrangement links TRBV12-3 or TRBV12-4 to TRBJ2-7; TRBD1 matches 7 bases. The CDR3 is 12 residues long. The V gene end was trimmed by 7 bases and the J gene end by 6 bases; junction bases not matched to a gene: 6. CDR3 nucleotide sequence: TGTGCCAGCACCCTAGGGACAGTCGAGCAGTACTTC. Residues: CASTLGTVEQYF.

V is TRBV15 and J is TRBJ1-2; 7 bases are shared with TRBD1. CDR1 and CDR2 (germline): LNHNV, YYDKDF (reference sequence). The junction had 8 bases not matched to a gene; V was cut back by 1 base and J by 6 bases. This CDR3 is built from 15 residues. Here the CDR3 DNA reads TGTGCCACCAGCAGAGGACAGGGCTTAGGAGATGGCTACACCTTC. Its protein product is CATSRGQGLGDGYTF. Drawing the rest from reference TRBV15 and TRBJ1-2, the complete variable domain is DAMVIQNPRYQVTQFGKPVTLSCSQTLNHNVMYWYQQKSSQAPKLLFHYYDKDFNNEADTPDNFQSRRPNTSFCFLDIRSPGLGDTAMYLCATSRGQGLGDGYTFGSGTRLTVV.

The chain has TRBV6-6 and TRBJ2-7, with unresolved D. The V gene's germline CDR1 is MNHNY and CDR2 SVGAGI (reference sequence). Trimming pared 8 bases from V and 2 bases from J, leaving 10 bases between. The CDR3 is 12 amino acids. CDR3: CASRKGPYEQYF. CDR3 bases: TGTGCCAGCCGTAAGGGTCCCTACGAGCAGTACTTC.

This clonotype was seen a handful of times. The chain carries TRBV7-9 and TRBJ2-1, with a weak D call TRBD1 (6 bases). CDR3 size: 15 residues. Germline V lookup: CDR1 SEHNR, CDR2 FQNEAQ (reference sequence). V lost 5 bases and J 2 bases, leaving 13 bases between the germline ends. Here the CDR3 reads CASSLSGTTYNEQFF. CDR3 DNA: TGTGCCAGCAGCCTATCCGGGACAACCTACAATGAGCAGTTCTTC. The whole variable domain, filled in from reference TRBV7-9 and TRBJ2-1, reads DTGVSQNPRHKITKRGQNVTFRCDPISEHNRLYWYRQTLGQGPEFLTYFQNEAQLEKSRLLSDRFSAERPKGSFSTLEIQRTEQGDSAMYLCASSLSGTTYNEQFFGPGTRLTVL.

The chain couples TRBV19 to TRBJ2-7; possible D gene TRBD2, 6 bases. The CDR3 loop spans 15 amino acids. Germline V gene lookup returns CDR1 LNHDA and CDR2 SQIVND (reference sequence). The germline V and J ends were trimmed by 3 bases and 4 bases, with 16 bases remaining between them. This CDR3 is CASSIHIAVEYEQYF. In DNA form, the CDR3 reads TGTGCCAGTAGTATCCACATAGCGGTCGAATACGAGCAGTACTTC.

The gene calls are TRBV7-3 and TRBJ2-3; 14 bases fit TRBD2. Trimming at V came to 6 bases and at J to 6 bases, leaving 8 bases not matched to a gene. In germline, CDR1 is SGHTA, CDR2 FQGTGA. The CDR3 runs 16 residues. In DNA, the CDR3 is TGTGCCAGCAGTCTCTCGGGACTAGCGGGGGCGGATACGCAGTATTTT. The encoded protein is CASSLSGLAGADTQYF.

This chain connects TRBV29-1 to TRBJ1-3; D is uncertain. Trimming took 4 bases from V and 4 from J, leaving 11 bases between them. The germline CDR1 and CDR2 sequences are SQVTM and ANQGSEA. The CDR3 consists of 13 residues. The CDR3 protein is CSVAWGIGNTIYF. DNA for the CDR3: TGCAGCGTTGCTTGGGGAATCGGAAACACCATATATTTT. The complete variable domain, with remaining parts taken from reference TRBV29-1 and TRBJ1-3, reads SAVISQKPSRDICQRGTSLTIQCQVDSQVTMMFWYRQQPGQSLTLIATANQGSEATYESGFVIDKFPISRPNLTFSTLTVSNMSPEDSSIYLCSVAWGIGNTIYFGEGSWLTVV.